This is a list of T cell receptor beta chains from one sample in a study of response to subunit inactivated influenza vaccine. Via MiXCR, TCRdb re-called the RT-PCR reads, giving one row per CDR3 protein. This repertoire shows about 650,000 distinct CDR3 sequences, about 15% found once; its top ten account for 7.6%. Sequencing used PBMCs from blood, obtained 14 days before vaccination. Source of these receptors: a man aged 50 to 59 who received an inactivated influenza vaccine. Both conserved end residues are part of each CDR3. D genes are given only for firm matches. Where a row states a size, it is once, few, many or the class of an expanded clone; other rows omit it.

size	J	D	V	DNA	CDR3
many	TRBJ2-5	-	TRBV4-2	TGTGCCAGCAGCCAAGAGTGGGGAGAGACCCAGTACTTC	CASSQEWGETQYF
few	TRBJ2-7	TRBD2	TRBV4-3	TGCGCCAGCAGCCAAGCTAGCGGGGACTCCTACGAGCAGTACTTC	CASSQASGDSYEQYF
-	TRBJ1-6	-	TRBV5-1	TGCGCCAGCAGCTTGGGAAAGTCGTCACCCCTCCACTTT	CASSLGKSSPLHF
-	TRBJ1-5	-	TRBV10-3	TGTGCCATACAGGTGAATAGCAATCAGCCCCAGCATTTT	CAIQVNSNQPQHF
many	TRBJ2-1	-	TRBV24-1	TGTGCCACCATGGCTGGCTCCTACAATGAGCAGTTCTTC	CATMAGSYNEQFF
few	TRBJ2-1	-	TRBV15	TGTGCCACCAGCAGTAGTGAGGACTGGGGGTTTCTGTACAATGAGCAGTTCTTC	CATSSSEDWGFLYNEQFF
once	TRBJ1-1	-	TRBV3-1	TGTGCCAGCAGCCTAGGGACAATCACTGAAGCTTTCTTT	CASSLGTITEAFF
few	TRBJ2-7	TRBD2	TRBV30	TGTGCCTGGAGCGGACTAGCGTACGAGCAGTACTTC	CAWSGLAYEQYF
-	TRBJ2-3	TRBD2	TRBV20-1	TGCAGTGCTCTTCGGACTAGAAGCACAGATACGCAGTATTTT	CSALRTRSTDTQYF
few	TRBJ2-3	-	TRBV15	TGTGCCACCAGCAGAGATCTTGGACTCTCAGATACGCAGTATTTT	CATSRDLGLSDTQYF
many	TRBJ2-1	TRBD1	TRBV29-1	TGCAGCGTTGAAGGACAGGGGACGATCAATGAGCAGTTCTTC	CSVEGQGTINEQFF
-	TRBJ2-5	-	TRBV5-1	TGCGCCAGCAGCCTTGGGGACACTAGGGGAGAGACCCAGTACTTC	CASSLGDTRGETQYF
many	TRBJ2-1	TRBD2	TRBV12-3/TRBV12-4	TGTGCCAGCAGTTTGCGGGGGATTAGGGACAATGAGCAGTTCTTC	CASSLRGIRDNEQFF
few	TRBJ1-1	TRBD1	TRBV5-5	TGTGCCAGCAGCCGACAGGGTGGGTCCCGGAACACTGAAGCTTTCTTT	CASSRQGGSRNTEAFF
-	TRBJ1-1	-	TRBV7-2	TGTGCCAGCAGCTGGTACAGGGATACTGAAGCTTTCTTT	CASSWYRDTEAFF
few	TRBJ2-7	-	TRBV6-2/TRBV6-3	TGTGCCAGCAGTTCATCCATAGTGGGAGGACTACCAAAGTACTTC	CASSSSIVGGLPKYF
few	TRBJ1-1	-	TRBV20-1	TGCAGTGCTAGGCCGGGGGGGGGAGTGAACACTGAAGCTTTCTTT	CSARPGGGVNTEAFF
few	TRBJ1-2	TRBD1	TRBV4-3	TGCGCCAGCAGCCAAGACGGACAGGGAGACTATGGCTACACCTTC	CASSQDGQGDYGYTF
few	TRBJ2-7	TRBD1	TRBV28	TGTGCCAGCACGCGACCATCAACCGGGACAGGGGCGTACGAGCAGTACTTC	CASTRPSTGTGAYEQYF
-	TRBJ1-2	-	TRBV28	TGTGCCAGCAGCCCCAGTGTTTCGGGTGGCTACACCTTC	CASSPSVSGGYTF
-	TRBJ1-2	-	TRBV6-6	TGTGCCAGCAGTTATGGTGGATTCTATGGCTACACCTTC	CASSYGGFYGYTF
few	TRBJ2-2	TRBD2	TRBV3-1	TGTGCCAGCAGCCAGGGACTTCTAGGGACTAGTCCGCCCCGGGAGCTGTTTTTT	CASSQGLLGTSPPRELFF
-	TRBJ2-5	TRBD2	TRBV30	TGTGCCTGGAGTGTAGGAGCGGGGGTAAAAGAGACCCAGTACTTC	CAWSVGAGVKETQYF
-	TRBJ2-2	-	TRBV6-2/TRBV6-3	TGTGCCAGCAGTTACGGGCAGGGGACGACGAACACCGGGGAGCTGTTTTTT	CASSYGQGTTNTGELFF
-	TRBJ1-2	TRBD1	TRBV7-2	TGTGCCAGCAGCTTAGGGGGACAGGGAACCTATGGCTACACCTTC	CASSLGGQGTYGYTF
few	TRBJ2-5	-	TRBV3-1	TGTGCCAGCAGCACAAGACCTCAGGGACAAGAGACCCAGTACTTC	CASSTRPQGQETQYF
-	TRBJ2-5	TRBD1	TRBV7-8	TGTGCCAGCAGCTTATTAAACAGGGGTCAACAAGAGACCCAGTACTTC	CASSLLNRGQQETQYF
-	TRBJ2-1	TRBD2	TRBV25-1	TGTGCCAGCAGTCCCCCCGGGACTAGCGGGGAGCCAAGTTCACATGAGCAGTTCTTC	CASSPPGTSGEPSSHEQFF
-	TRBJ1-6	TRBD1	TRBV19	TGTGCCAGTATGGCAGGGGGCCATTCACCCCTCCACTTT	CASMAGGHSPLHF
few	TRBJ2-5	TRBD2	TRBV20-1	TGCAGTGCCTGGAGGACTAGCGGGAGGATTGAGACCCAGTACTTC	CSAWRTSGRIETQYF
-	TRBJ2-3	TRBD2	TRBV6-1	TGTGCCAGCAGGGACCCGGGACTAGCGGGGGGCACAGATACGCAGTATTTT	CASRDPGLAGGTDTQYF
-	TRBJ2-7	TRBD2	TRBV25-1	TGTGCCAGCAGTGTGAGTCTTGAGGCGGGAGGGGCCTCCTACGAGCAGTACTTC	CASSVSLEAGGASYEQYF
few	TRBJ2-2	TRBD2	TRBV7-3	TGTGCCAGCAGCCCAAGGGGACTAGCGGGAGGCTCCGGGGAGCTGTTTTTT	CASSPRGLAGGSGELFF
few	TRBJ1-5	-	TRBV25-1	TGTGCCAGCAGTGAATCGGGGGTGATAGGGCAGCCCCAGCATTTT	CASSESGVIGQPQHF
-	TRBJ2-7	TRBD1	TRBV13	TGTGCCAGCAGCTCCCGACAGGGGGGTCACTACGAGCAGTACTTC	CASSSRQGGHYEQYF
few	TRBJ1-1	-	TRBV20-1	TGCAGTGCTAGAGCCGGGGGGAAGAACACTGAAGCTTTCTTT	CSARAGGKNTEAFF
-	TRBJ2-2	TRBD1	TRBV28	TGTGCCAGCAGTTTGGACAGGGGCGGCTCCGGGGAGCTGTTTTTT	CASSLDRGGSGELFF
-	TRBJ2-1	TRBD2	TRBV10-3	TGTGCCATCAGTGGCGAACTAGCGGGACCCAATGAGCAGTTCTTC	CAISGELAGPNEQFF
-	TRBJ2-4	-	TRBV6-6	TGTGCCAGTACGGCCCTAGCCAAAAACATTCAGTACTTC	CASTALAKNIQYF
few	TRBJ2-7	TRBD1	TRBV25-1	TGTGCCAGCAGTCCCCGGGACAGGCCTTTCCACGAGCAGTACTTC	CASSPRDRPFHEQYF
-	TRBJ1-2	-	TRBV28	TGTGCCAGCAGTTTTAGTGGGACCTCGTTTAACTATGGCTACACCTTC	CASSFSGTSFNYGYTF
many	TRBJ2-3	TRBD2	TRBV2	TGTGCCAGCAGCCGGAGCGGGAGGATCACAGATACGCAGTATTTT	CASSRSGRITDTQYF
few	TRBJ2-2	-	TRBV7-2	TGTGCCAGCAATCTTTTTCCCGATCGTCTCGGGGAGCTGTTTTTT	CASNLFPDRLGELFF
-	TRBJ2-3	TRBD1	TRBV15	TGTGCCACCAGCAGAGGGACAGGGGGCACAGATACGCAGTATTTT	CATSRGTGGTDTQYF
many	TRBJ1-2	-	TRBV11-3	TGTGCCAGCAGCTTCGGCGGGGGGCCGATCTTATATGGCTACACCTTC	CASSFGGGPILYGYTF
once	TRBJ1-2	-	TRBV20-1	TGCAGTGCTAGCGGTGGACAGCCGGCTAACTATGGCTACACCTTC	CSASGGQPANYGYTF
-	TRBJ2-5	TRBD1	TRBV7-2	TGTGCCAGCAACTCGGGGACAGCCCAAGAGACCCAGTACTTC	CASNSGTAQETQYF
-	TRBJ2-1	-	TRBV4-2	TGTGCCAGCAGCCAACAGGACCCTTATACAATGGGGCTGTTCTTC	CASSQQDPYTMGLFF
few	TRBJ2-7	-	TRBV20-1	TGCAGTGCTAGGCCACCGGGACACCTTGGCGAGCAGTACTTC	CSARPPGHLGEQYF
-	TRBJ2-5	-	TRBV14	TGTGCCAGCAGCCGGACGGATTACCAAGAGACCCAGTACTTC	CASSRTDYQETQYF